Following are 15 T cell receptor beta chains from one sample sequenced in a study of T cells in Graves' hyperthyroidism and ophthalmopathy. Amplification yielded TCR beta CDR3 regions, with RNA transcripts as the source. An initial round of RT-PCR targeting the TCR CDR3 relied on the HTBI primer set. TCRdb ran MiXCR on the multiplex PCR reads and lists one entry per CDR3 protein. The profile shows 45,000 to 55,000 distinct CDR3 sequences, approximately 50% of them singletons. The material sequenced was peripheral blood or thyroid tissue (not recorded which). All receptors derive from a man aged 18 to 29 with Graves' hyperthyroidism.

The chain uses TRBV5-6 and TRBJ1-4; D unclear. The length of the CDR3 is 14 residues. Trimming stripped 4 bases from V and 5 bases from J, with 12 bases between. The germline V gene has CDR1 SGHDT and CDR2 YYEEEE. The CDR3 is CASSRYDQNEKLFF. CDR3 bases: TGTGCCAGCAGCCGCTATGACCAAAATGAAAAACTGTTTTTT.

CDR3 DNA sequence: TGTGCCAGCTCATCCGGGACTACACCAGCTTTCTACGAGCAGTACTTC. This codes for CASSSGTTPAFYEQYF. The J gene is TRBJ2-7, the V gene TRBV7-2, with 7 bases lining up with TRBD2. V was pared by 8 bases and J by 3 bases, with 16 bases of the junction left unmatched. From germline, CDR1 is SGHTA and CDR2 FQGNSA. The CDR3 covers 16 residues.

This clonotype was detected many times. The gene calls are TRBV4-1 and TRBJ1-6; no clear D. CDR1 is MGHRA, CDR2 YSYEKL, per germline. V was trimmed by 8 bases and J by 0 bases, leaving 17 bases between them. This CDR3 region has 17 residues. CDR3 sequence: CASRRNVEGSYNSPLHF. The CDR3 nucleotides are TGCGCCAGCCGAAGAAACGTTGAGGGCTCCTATAATTCACCCCTCCACTTT.

V usage is TRBV7-2 and J usage is TRBJ1-5, with TRBD1 matching 7 bases. Losses at the gene ends were 2 bases for V and 3 bases for J; bases not matched to a gene: 4. The germline V gene has CDR1 SGHTA and CDR2 FQGNSA. This CDR3 region has 15 residues. The CDR3 region is CASSLRRGSNQPQHF. The CDR3 DNA reads as TGTGCCAGCAGCTTACGCAGGGGGTCCAATCAGCCCCAGCATTTT.

Turning to this clonotype: One end of the junction is discordant with germline, which a read error may explain. The V call is TRBV9, the J call TRBJ1-1; unclear D gene. This CDR3 has 14 residues. Looked up from germline, CDR1 is SGDLS and CDR2 is YYNGEE. The CDR3 protein is CASSVAPANTEAFF. The CDR3 DNA reads TGCGCCAGCAGCGTAGCCCCGGCGAACACTGAAGCTTTCTTT.

The chain combines TRBV15 with TRBJ1-1, with D unclear. CDR1 is LNHNV, CDR2 YYDKDF, per germline (reference sequence). V was pared by 10 bases and J by 5 bases, with 26 bases between. CDR3 length: 16 amino acids. CDR3 sequence (DNA): TGTGCCAGCTCCTCGTGGGGATCACATTCTGATACTGAAGCTTTCTTT. The encoded protein is CASSSWGSHSDTEAFF. The entire variable domain, with the rest obtained from reference TRBV15 and TRBJ1-1, is as follows: DAMVIQNPRYQVTQFGKPVTLSCSQTLNHNVMYWYQQKSSQAPKLLFHYYDKDFNNEADTPDNFQSRRPNTSFCFLDIRSPGLGDTAMYLCASSSWGSHSDTEAFFGQGTRLTVV.

This clonotype was detected only a few times. This sequence joins TRBV7-2 and TRBJ1-2; unclear D gene. The CDR3 is 13 residues long. Germline loops: CDR1 SGHTA, CDR2 FQGNSA. V was clipped by 3 bases and J by 6 bases, with 11 bases between them. Written as DNA, the CDR3 is TGTGCCAGCAGCTTGAGGAGGTCGGATGGCTACACCTTC. Translation: CASSLRRSDGYTF.

This clonotype was seen at least ten times. This chain's CDR3 is CASSRYTGPDSPLHF. CDR3 DNA: TGTGCCAGCAGCAGATATACAGGGCCAGATTCACCCCTCCACTTT. The chain joins TRBV7-2 to TRBJ1-6, with D possibly TRBD1 on 6 matching bases. V was cut by 5 bases and J by 8 bases, with 16 bases left in between. Per germline, CDR1 SGHTA and CDR2 FQGNSA. This CDR3 has 15 amino acids.

This chain links TRBV20-1 with TRBJ1-2; D is perhaps TRBD1 (5 bases). The CDR3 contains 14 residues. Germline lookup yields CDR1 DFQATT and CDR2 SNEGSKA (reference sequence). Between the trimmed V and J ends, which lost 6 bases and 6 bases, there was a span of 20 bases. CDR3 DNA: TGCAGTGCGCCTGAGACAGTTCTTGCGAATGGCTACACCTTC. This gives the protein CSAPETVLANGYTF.

The CDR3 here is CAISTGRGMNTEAFF. As DNA, the CDR3 is TGTGCCATCAGTACAGGGAGGGGGATGAACACTGAAGCTTTCTTT. V and J are TRBV10-3 and TRBJ1-1, with D perhaps matching TRBD1 (6 bases). The CDR3 has 15 amino acids. Trimming removed 5 bases from V and 0 bases from J, with 13 bases in between. Germline lookup yields CDR1 ENHRY and CDR2 SYGVKD.

This clonotype was detected once. The V gene is TRBV15, the J gene TRBJ2-5; D not resolved. CDR1 is LNHNV, CDR2 YYDKDF, per germline (reference sequence). The CDR3 loop spans 12 amino acids. The V end was cut by 4 bases, the J end by 7 bases, with 10 bases between. CDR3 sequence: CATSIRKGTQYF. In DNA form, the CDR3 reads TGTGCCACCAGCATCCGTAAGGGGACCCAGTACTTC. Together with reference TRBV15 and TRBJ2-5, the CDR3 gives the full variable domain: DAMVIQNPRYQVTQFGKPVTLSCSQTLNHNVMYWYQQKSSQAPKLLFHYYDKDFNNEADTPDNFQSRRPNTSFCFLDIRSPGLGDTAMYLCATSIRKGTQYFGPGTRLLVL.

This clonotype was seen ten or more times. V gene TRBV5-1 combines with J gene TRBJ2-2; D unresolved. Germline-derived CDR1 and CDR2 are SGHRS and YFSETQ. Trimming took off 3 bases at V and 1 base at J, with 4 bases between the two ends. This CDR3 comprises 13 residues. The CDR3 here is CASSWVNTGELFF. CDR3 coding DNA: TGCGCCAGCAGCTGGGTGAACACCGGGGAGCTGTTTTTT.

Turning to this clonotype: Germline is not matched at one junction end, which may reflect a read error. The chain is built from TRBV20-1 and TRBJ2-7; the match to TRBD2 covers 12 bases. In germline, CDR1 is DFQATT, CDR2 SNEGSKA (reference sequence). CDR3 size: 15 residues. CDR3 region: CSASLLAGGGNERYF. As DNA, the CDR3 is TGCAGTGCTAGTTTGCTAGCGGGAGGGGGGAACGAGCGGTACTTC.

The V and J genes are TRBV2 and TRBJ1-4, with TRBD1 as a possible D gene (6 bases). The CDR3 is made up of 14 amino acids. Between the trimmed V and J ends, which lost 6 bases and 8 bases, there was a span of 16 bases. Germline V gene data show CDR1 as SNHLY and CDR2 as FYNNEI. The CDR3 nucleotides read TGTGCCAGCAGGAGGGGGGGAAGGGGCGAAAAACTGTTTTTT. It codes for CASRRGGRGEKLFF.

A note on this clonotype: One end of the junction varies from germline; a read error may be responsible. CDR3 protein: CASRSGTGMILRELSF. As DNA, the CDR3 is TGTGCCAGCAGGTCTGGGACAGGGATGATCCTACGTGAGCTGTCTTTT. V and J are TRBV7-8 and TRBJ2-2, with 9 bases fitting TRBD1. The CDR3 runs to 16 residues. The V gene's germline CDR1 is SGHVS and CDR2 FQNEAQ.